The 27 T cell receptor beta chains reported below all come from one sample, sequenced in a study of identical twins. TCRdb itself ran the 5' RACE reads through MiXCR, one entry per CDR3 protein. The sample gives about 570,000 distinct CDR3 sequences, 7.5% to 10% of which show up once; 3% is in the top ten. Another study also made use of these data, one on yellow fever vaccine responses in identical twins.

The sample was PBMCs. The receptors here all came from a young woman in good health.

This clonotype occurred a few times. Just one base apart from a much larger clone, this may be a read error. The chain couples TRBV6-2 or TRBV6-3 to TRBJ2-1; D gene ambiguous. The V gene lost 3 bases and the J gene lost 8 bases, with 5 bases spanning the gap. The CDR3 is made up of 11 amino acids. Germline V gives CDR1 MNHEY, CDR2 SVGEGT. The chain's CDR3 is CASSYVDEQFF. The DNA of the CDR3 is TGTGCCAGCAGTTATGTGGATGAGCAGTTCTTC.

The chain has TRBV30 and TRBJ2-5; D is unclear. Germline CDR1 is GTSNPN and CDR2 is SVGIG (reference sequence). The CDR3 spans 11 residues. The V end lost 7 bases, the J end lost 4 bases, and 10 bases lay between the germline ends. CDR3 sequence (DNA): TGTGCCTCCATCACCCTAGAGACCCAGTACTTC. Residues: CASITLETQYF.

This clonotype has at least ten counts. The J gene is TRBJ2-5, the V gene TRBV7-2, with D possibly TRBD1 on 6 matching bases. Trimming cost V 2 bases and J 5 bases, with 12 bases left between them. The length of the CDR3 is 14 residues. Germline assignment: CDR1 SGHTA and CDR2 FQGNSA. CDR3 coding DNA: TGTGCCAGCAGCTTATTACAGGGCTACGAGACCCAGTACTTC. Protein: CASSLLQGYETQYF.

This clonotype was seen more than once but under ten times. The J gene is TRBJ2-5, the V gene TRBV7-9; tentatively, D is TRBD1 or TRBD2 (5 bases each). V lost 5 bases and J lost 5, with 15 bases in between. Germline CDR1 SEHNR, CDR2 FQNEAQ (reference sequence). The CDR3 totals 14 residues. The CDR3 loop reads CASSHGWGSETQYF. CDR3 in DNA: TGTGCCAGCAGCCATGGCTGGGGGTCTGAGACCCAGTACTTC.

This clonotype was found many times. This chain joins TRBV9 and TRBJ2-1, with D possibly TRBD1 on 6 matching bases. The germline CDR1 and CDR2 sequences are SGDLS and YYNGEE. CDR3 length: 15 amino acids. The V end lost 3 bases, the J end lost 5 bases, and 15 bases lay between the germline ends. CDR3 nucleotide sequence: TGTGCCAGCAGCGCACAAATAACAGGGAACAATGAGCAGTTCTTC. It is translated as CASSAQITGNNEQFF.

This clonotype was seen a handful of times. CDR3 bases: TGTGCCAGCAGCTTCGTAGGGGGAGGCGAGCAGTACTTC. The encoded protein is CASSFVGGGEQYF. The chain uses TRBV5-6 and TRBJ2-7, with D perhaps being TRBD1 or TRBD2 (6 bases each). V was clipped by 2 bases and J by 6 bases, with 12 bases between them. CDR1 SGHDT and CDR2 YYEEEE come from the germline V gene. This CDR3 spans 13 amino acids.

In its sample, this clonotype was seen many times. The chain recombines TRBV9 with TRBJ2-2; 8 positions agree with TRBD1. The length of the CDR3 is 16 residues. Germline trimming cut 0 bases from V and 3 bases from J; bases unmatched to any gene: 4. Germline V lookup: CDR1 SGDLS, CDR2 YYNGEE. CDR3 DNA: TGTGCCAGCAGCGTAGAGACAGGGGTTTACACCGGGGAGCTGTTTTTT. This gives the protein CASSVETGVYTGELFF.

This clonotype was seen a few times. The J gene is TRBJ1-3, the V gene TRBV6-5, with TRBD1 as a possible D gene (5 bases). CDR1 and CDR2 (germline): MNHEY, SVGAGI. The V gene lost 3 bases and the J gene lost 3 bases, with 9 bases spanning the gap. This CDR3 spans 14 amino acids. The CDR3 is CASSYGQGGNTIYF. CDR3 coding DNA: TGTGCCAGCAGTTATGGGCAGGGTGGAAACACCATATATTTT.

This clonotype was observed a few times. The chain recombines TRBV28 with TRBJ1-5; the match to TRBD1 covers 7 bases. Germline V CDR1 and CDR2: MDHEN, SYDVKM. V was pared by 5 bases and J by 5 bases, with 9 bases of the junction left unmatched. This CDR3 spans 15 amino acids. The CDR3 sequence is CASSPIDRAYQPQHF. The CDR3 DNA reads TGTGCCAGCAGTCCGATCGACAGGGCTTATCAGCCCCAGCATTTT.

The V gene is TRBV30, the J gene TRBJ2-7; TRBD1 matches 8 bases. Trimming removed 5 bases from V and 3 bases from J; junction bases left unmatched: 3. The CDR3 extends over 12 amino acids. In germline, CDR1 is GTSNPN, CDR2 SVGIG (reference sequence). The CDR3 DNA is TGTGCCTGGGCGACAGGGGTCTACGAGCAGTACTTC. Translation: CAWATGVYEQYF.

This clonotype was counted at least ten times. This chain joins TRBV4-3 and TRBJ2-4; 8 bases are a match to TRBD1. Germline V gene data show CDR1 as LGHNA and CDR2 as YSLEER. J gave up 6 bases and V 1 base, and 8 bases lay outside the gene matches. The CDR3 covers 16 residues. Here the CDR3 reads CASSQAVAGGRNIQYF. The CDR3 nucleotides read TGCGCCAGCAGCCAAGCAGTGGCAGGGGGCCGAAACATTCAGTACTTC.

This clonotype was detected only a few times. CDR3: CATFEQGVYEQYF. The CDR3 DNA reads as TGTGCCACCTTCGAACAGGGGGTCTACGAGCAGTACTTC. The chain uses TRBV10-3 and TRBJ2-7; TRBD1 aligns across 8 bases. The CDR3 has 13 residues. The trim removed 10 bases at V and 3 bases at J, leaving 8 bases unmatched. In germline, CDR1 is ENHRY, CDR2 SYGVKD.

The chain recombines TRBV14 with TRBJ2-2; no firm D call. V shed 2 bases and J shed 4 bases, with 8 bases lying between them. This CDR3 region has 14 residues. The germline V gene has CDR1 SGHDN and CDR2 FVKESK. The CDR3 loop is CASSQWRITGELFF. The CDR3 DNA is TGTGCCAGCAGCCAATGGCGGATCACCGGGGAGCTGTTTTTT.

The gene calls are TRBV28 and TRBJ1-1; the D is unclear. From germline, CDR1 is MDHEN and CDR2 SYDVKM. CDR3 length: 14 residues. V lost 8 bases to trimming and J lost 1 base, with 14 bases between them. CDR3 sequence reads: CASLSHLQNTEAFF. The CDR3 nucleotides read TGTGCCAGCCTCAGTCACCTCCAGAACACTGAAGCTTTCTTT.

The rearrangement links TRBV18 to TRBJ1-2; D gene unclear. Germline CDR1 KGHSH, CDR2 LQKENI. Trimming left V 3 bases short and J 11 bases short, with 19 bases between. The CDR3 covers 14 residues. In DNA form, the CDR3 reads TGTGCCAGCTCACCGAGGGATGAAGGTGTGGGGTACACCTTC. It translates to CASSPRDEGVGYTF.

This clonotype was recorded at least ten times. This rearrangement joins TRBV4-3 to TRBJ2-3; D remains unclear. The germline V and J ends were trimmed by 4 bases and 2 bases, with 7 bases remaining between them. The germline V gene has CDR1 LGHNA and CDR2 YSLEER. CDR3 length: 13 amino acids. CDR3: CASSPSFTDTQYF. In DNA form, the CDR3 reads TGCGCCAGCAGCCCCTCTTTCACAGATACGCAGTATTTT.

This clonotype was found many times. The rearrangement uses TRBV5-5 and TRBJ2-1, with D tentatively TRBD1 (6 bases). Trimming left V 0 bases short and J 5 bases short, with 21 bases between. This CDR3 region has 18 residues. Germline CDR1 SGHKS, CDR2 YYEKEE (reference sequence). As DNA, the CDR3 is TGTGCCAGCAGCTTGGACAGGGTGGGGTGGATCGCGAACAATGAGCAGTTCTTC. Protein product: CASSLDRVGWIANNEQFF.

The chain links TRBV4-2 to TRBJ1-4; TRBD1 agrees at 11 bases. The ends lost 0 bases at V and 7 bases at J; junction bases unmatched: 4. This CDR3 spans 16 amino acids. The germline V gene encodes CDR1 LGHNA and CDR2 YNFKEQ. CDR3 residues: CASSQDSGTGGEKLFF. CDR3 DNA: TGTGCCAGCAGCCAAGATTCCGGGACAGGGGGTGAAAAACTGTTTTTT.

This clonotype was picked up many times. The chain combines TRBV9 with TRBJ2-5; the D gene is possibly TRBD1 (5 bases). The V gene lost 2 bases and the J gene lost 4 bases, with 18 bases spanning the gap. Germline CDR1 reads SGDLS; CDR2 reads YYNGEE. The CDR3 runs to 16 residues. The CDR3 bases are TGTGCCAGCAGCGTGCACGGTTTAGGGGCAGGAGAGACCCAGTACTTC. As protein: CASSVHGLGAGETQYF.

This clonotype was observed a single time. The CDR3 sequence: CASGSGPSQVNNEQFF. CDR3 nucleotides: TGTGCCAGCGGCTCTGGGCCCTCACAGGTTAACAATGAGCAGTTCTTC. V gene TRBV5-5 combines with J gene TRBJ2-1, with D perhaps TRBD1 (5 bases). The V gene's germline CDR1 is SGHKS and CDR2 YYEKEE (reference sequence). V dropped 7 bases and J dropped 5 bases, with 22 bases sitting between them. The CDR3 is made up of 16 amino acids.

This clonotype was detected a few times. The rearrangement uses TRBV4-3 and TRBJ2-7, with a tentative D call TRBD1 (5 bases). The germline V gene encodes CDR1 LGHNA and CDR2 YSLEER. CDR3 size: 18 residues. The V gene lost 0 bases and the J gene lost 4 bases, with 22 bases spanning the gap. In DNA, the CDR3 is TGCGCCAGCAGCCAAGAAAGACAGTGGGATGGCTTTCTATACGAGCAGTACTTC. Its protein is CASSQERQWDGFLYEQYF.

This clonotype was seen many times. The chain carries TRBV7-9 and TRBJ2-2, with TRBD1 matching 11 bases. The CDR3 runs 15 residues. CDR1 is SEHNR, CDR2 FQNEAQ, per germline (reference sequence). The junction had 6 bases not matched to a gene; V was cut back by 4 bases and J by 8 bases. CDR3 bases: TGTGCCAGCAGCTGGACAGGGGGCTATTTGGGGGAGCTGTTTTTT. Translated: CASSWTGGYLGELFF. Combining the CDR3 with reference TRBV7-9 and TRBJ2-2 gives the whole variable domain DTGVSQNPRHKITKRGQNVTFRCDPISEHNRLYWYRQTLGQGPEFLTYFQNEAQLEKSRLLSDRFSAERPKGSFSTLEIQRTEQGDSAMYLCASSWTGGYLGELFFGEGSRLTVL.

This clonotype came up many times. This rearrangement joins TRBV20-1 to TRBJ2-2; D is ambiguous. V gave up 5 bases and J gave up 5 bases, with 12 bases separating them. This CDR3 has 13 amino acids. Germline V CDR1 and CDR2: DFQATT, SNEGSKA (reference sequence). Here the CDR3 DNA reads TGCAGTGCTCAGCGTGGTGTAACCGGGGAGCTGTTTTTT. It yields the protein CSAQRGVTGELFF.

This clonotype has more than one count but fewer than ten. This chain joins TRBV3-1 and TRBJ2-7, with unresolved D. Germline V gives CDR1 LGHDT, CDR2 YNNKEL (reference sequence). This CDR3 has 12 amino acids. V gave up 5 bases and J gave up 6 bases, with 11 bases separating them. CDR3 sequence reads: CASSSRESEQYF. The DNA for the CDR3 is TGTGCCAGCAGCTCTAGAGAAAGCGAGCAGTACTTC.

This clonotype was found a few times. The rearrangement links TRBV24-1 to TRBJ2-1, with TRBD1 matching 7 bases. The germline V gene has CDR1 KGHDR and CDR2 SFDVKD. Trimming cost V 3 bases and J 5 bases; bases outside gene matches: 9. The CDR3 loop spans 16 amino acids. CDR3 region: CATSDPTGTDNNEQFF. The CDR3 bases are TGTGCCACCAGTGATCCCACCGGGACAGATAACAATGAGCAGTTCTTC.

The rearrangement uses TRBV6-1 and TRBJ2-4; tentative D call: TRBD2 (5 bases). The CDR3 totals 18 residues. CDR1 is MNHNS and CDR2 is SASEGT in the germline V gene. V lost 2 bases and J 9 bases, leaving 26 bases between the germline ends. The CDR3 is CASSEKAGGGLRSGIQYF. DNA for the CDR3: TGTGCCAGCAGTGAAAAGGCCGGCGGAGGCCTCCGGTCGGGCATTCAGTACTTC.

CDR3 in amino acids: CSVRTGLNGYTF. CDR3 nucleotide sequence: TGCAGCGTTAGGACAGGGCTCAATGGCTACACCTTC. V gene TRBV29-1 combines with J gene TRBJ1-2; TRBD1 matches at 8 bases. CDR3 length equals 12 residues. J was trimmed by 6 bases and V by 5 bases; bases with no gene match: 5. From germline, CDR1 is SQVTM and CDR2 ANQGSEA.